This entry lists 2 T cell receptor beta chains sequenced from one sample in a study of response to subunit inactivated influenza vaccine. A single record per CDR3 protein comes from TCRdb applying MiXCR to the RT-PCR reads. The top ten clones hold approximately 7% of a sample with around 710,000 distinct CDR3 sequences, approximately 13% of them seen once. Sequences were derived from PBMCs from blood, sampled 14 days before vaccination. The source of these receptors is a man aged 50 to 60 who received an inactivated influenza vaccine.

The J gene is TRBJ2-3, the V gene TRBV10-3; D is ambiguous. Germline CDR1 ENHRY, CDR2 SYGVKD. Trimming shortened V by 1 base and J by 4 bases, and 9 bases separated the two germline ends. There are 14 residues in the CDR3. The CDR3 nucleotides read TGTGCCATCAGTGAGTTTCGTGAAGCAGATACGCAGTATTTT. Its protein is CAISEFREADTQYF.

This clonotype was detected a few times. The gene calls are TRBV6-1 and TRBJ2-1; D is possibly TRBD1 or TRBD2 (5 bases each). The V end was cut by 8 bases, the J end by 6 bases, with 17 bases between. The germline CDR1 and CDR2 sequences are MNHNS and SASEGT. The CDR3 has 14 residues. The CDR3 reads CASGPGSLGNEQFF. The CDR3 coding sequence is TGTGCCAGCGGCCCAGGGAGTTTGGGCAATGAGCAGTTCTTC.